The 32 T cell receptor beta chains below all came from one sample that was sequenced in a study of molecular identifiers for immune sequencing clone quantification. A single record per CDR3 protein comes from TCRdb applying MiXCR to the PCR reads. The sample shows hundreds of thousands of distinct CDR3 sequences, 24% of them seen only once. What was sequenced was naive CD8+ T cells from blood, with Jurkat cell RNA spiked in. Subset: FACS-sorted CD8+CD4-CCR7+CD45RA+ naive T cells. The receptors stem from a human donor in good health. Some libraries in this study had Jurkat cell RNA spiked in.

This clonotype was recorded many times. The gene calls are TRBV6-5 and TRBJ2-7; either TRBD1 or TRBD2 may fit D (5 bases each). The CDR3 has 14 residues. CDR1 is MNHEY and CDR2 is SVGAGI in the germline V gene. V was pared by 4 bases and J by 2 bases, with 12 bases between. DNA for the CDR3: TGTGCCAGCAGTTGGGGCGAGGGAACCTACGAGCAGTACTTC. Protein sequence: CASSWGEGTYEQYF.

The chain carries TRBV5-1 and TRBJ2-5, with 10 bases matching TRBD2. Losses at the gene ends were 2 bases for V and 3 bases for J; bases not matched to a gene: 7. The CDR3 has 16 amino acids. CDR1 SGHRS and CDR2 YFSETQ come from the germline V gene. The CDR3 reads CASSFSKTSGEETQYF. The CDR3 coding sequence is TGCGCCAGCAGCTTCTCAAAAACTAGCGGGGAAGAGACCCAGTACTTC.

Worth noting for this clonotype: One junction end disagrees with the germline gene, perhaps due to a read error. The rearrangement joins TRBV4-3 to TRBJ1-1; 7 nucleotides match TRBD1. The CDR3 has 17 amino acids. Per the germline V gene, CDR1 is LGHNA and CDR2 is YSLEER. Here the CDR3 reads CASSQDARGGFLTEAFF. The DNA for the CDR3 is TGCGCCAGCAGCCAAGATGCCAGGGGGGGCTTCTTGACTGAAGCTTTTTTT.

This clonotype was recorded a few times. This rearrangement joins TRBV7-2 to TRBJ1-1; 7 nucleotides agree with TRBD1. V trimming: 5 bases; J trimming: 1 base; junction bases outside the gene matches: 10. The CDR3 covers 16 residues. Germline loops: CDR1 SGHTA, CDR2 FQGNSA. The CDR3 here is CASSDRDSRWNTEAFF. Written as DNA, the CDR3 is TGTGCCAGCAGCGACCGGGACAGCCGATGGAACACTGAAGCTTTCTTT.

This clonotype was seen at least ten times. The chain is built from TRBV12-3 or TRBV12-4 and TRBJ2-1; D gene ambiguous. The V gene lost 3 bases and the J gene lost 6 bases, with 6 bases spanning the gap. This CDR3 spans 12 amino acids. The CDR3 DNA follows: TGTGCCAGCAGTTTGACGGGCAATGAGCAGTTCTTC. Amino acids: CASSLTGNEQFF.

This chain uses TRBV30 with TRBJ2-1; 10 bases align to TRBD1. After removal of 5 bases from V and 4 bases from J, the junction contained 5 bases not matched to a gene. The CDR3 spans 14 residues. The V gene's germline CDR1 is GTSNPN and CDR2 SVGIG (reference sequence). The CDR3 here is CAWESGQGYNEQFF. CDR3 coding DNA: TGTGCCTGGGAGTCGGGACAGGGGTACAATGAGCAGTTCTTC.

This chain connects TRBV27 to TRBJ2-3, with 8 bases lining up with TRBD2. The CDR3 loop spans 14 amino acids. Germline V lookup: CDR1 MNHEY, CDR2 SMNVEV (reference sequence). Trimming at V came to 7 bases and at J to 2 bases, leaving 5 bases not matched to a gene. This CDR3 is CASTIAGHTDTQYF. CDR3 bases: TGTGCCAGCACCATAGCGGGACACACAGATACGCAGTATTTT.

In this sample, this clonotype turned up many times. The chain recombines TRBV4-1 with TRBJ1-5; no firm D call. Germline loops: CDR1 MGHRA, CDR2 YSYEKL. Trimming shortened V by 4 bases and J by 5 bases, and 12 bases separated the two germline ends. This CDR3 is 14 amino acids long. CDR3 region: CASSPESVDQPQHF. The CDR3 DNA is TGCGCCAGCAGCCCGGAATCGGTTGATCAGCCCCAGCATTTT.

In this sample, this clonotype turned up a few times. The chain carries TRBV3-1 and TRBJ2-3; 10 positions agree with TRBD2. Germline V gene data show CDR1 as LGHDT and CDR2 as YNNKEL (reference sequence). The CDR3 is 15 amino acids. Losses at the gene ends were 3 bases for V and 14 bases for J; bases not matched to a gene: 14. CDR3 coding DNA: TGTGCCAGCAGCCAGGATAGCGGGGGGCCCGGCGGGTTGTATTTT. This codes for CASSQDSGGPGGLYF.

This clonotype was counted between two and nine times. J is TRBJ2-7 and V is TRBV29-1, with D possibly TRBD2 on 6 matching bases. The V gene lost 6 bases and the J gene lost 1 base, with 13 bases spanning the gap. The CDR3 has 13 residues. Per the germline V gene, CDR1 is SQVTM and CDR2 is ANQGSEA. The CDR3: CSVGSGTSYEQYF. Written as DNA, the CDR3 is TGCAGCGTCGGATCCGGGACTTCCTACGAGCAGTACTTC.

This chain links TRBV27 with TRBJ1-2, with 9 bases fitting TRBD1. Germline CDR1 and CDR2: MNHEY and SMNVEV (reference sequence). The ends lost 7 bases at V and 6 bases at J; junction bases unmatched: 3. The CDR3 has 12 residues. The CDR3, as DNA: TGTGCCAGCACCACAGGGGGCCATGGCTACACCTTC. Translated, it gives CASTTGGHGYTF.

V and J are TRBV6-2 or TRBV6-3 and TRBJ1-4; D unclear. This CDR3 spans 13 amino acids. CDR1 and CDR2 (germline): MNHEY, SVGEGT. Trimming took 6 bases from V and 6 from J, leaving 11 bases between them. The chain's CDR3 is CASSHGMDEKLFF. The CDR3, as DNA: TGTGCCAGCAGCCACGGCATGGATGAAAAACTGTTTTTT.

This clonotype has ten or more counts. The V gene is TRBV7-9, the J gene TRBJ1-1; D gene unclear. Germline V gives CDR1 SEHNR, CDR2 FQNEAQ (reference sequence). V was clipped by 5 bases and J by 7 bases, with 14 bases between them. The CDR3 extends over 13 amino acids. The CDR3 sequence: CASSPSARIEAFF. The CDR3 region has the DNA TGTGCCAGCAGCCCTAGTGCCCGGATTGAAGCTTTCTTT.

Only a few counts were recorded for this clonotype. V usage is TRBV19 and J usage is TRBJ2-3, with 9 bases matching TRBD2. Trimming took 4 bases from V and 3 from J; bases not matched to a gene: 8. The length of the CDR3 is 16 residues. The germline gives CDR1 LNHDA, CDR2 SQIVND (reference sequence). The CDR3 coding sequence is TGTGCCAGTAGTACCGTGGGACTAGCTTTGACAGATACGCAGTATTTT. This gives the protein CASSTVGLALTDTQYF.

Comments on this clonotype: A read error is possible here, since a much larger clone lies one base away. The V and J genes are TRBV5-6 and TRBJ2-7; D tentatively reads TRBD1 or TRBD2 (5 bases each). The germline gives CDR1 SGHDT, CDR2 YYEEEE. CDR3 size: 14 residues. CDR3 DNA: TGTGCCATCAGCTTGGCCGGGGCGAACTACGAGCAGTACTTC. This translates into CAISLAGANYEQYF. Combining the CDR3 with reference TRBV5-6 and TRBJ2-7 gives the whole variable domain DAGVTQSPTHLIKTRGQQVTLRCSPKSGHDTVSWYQQALGQGPQFIFQYYEEEERQRGNFPDRFSGHQFPNYSSELNVNALLLGDSALYLCAISLAGANYEQYFGPGTRLTVT.

The rearrangement joins TRBV6-2 or TRBV6-3 to TRBJ2-1; 9 bases fit TRBD2. This CDR3 contains 20 residues. Germline CDR1 MNHEY, CDR2 SVGEGT. Trimming at V came to 4 bases and at J to 2 bases, leaving 18 bases not matched to a gene. DNA of the CDR3: TGTGCCAGCAGTTTCCCCCCTGCTAGCGGGAAGGTAGGAGCCTACAATGAGCAGTTCTTC. Its translation: CASSFPPASGKVGAYNEQFF.

In regard to this clonotype: This sequence may be a read error, since a much larger clone differs from it by one base. This chain joins TRBV5-6 and TRBJ2-2; D might be TRBD2 (6 bases). This CDR3 has 15 residues. Germline CDR1 and CDR2: SGHDT and YYEEEE. CDR3 region: CASSLDEGNTGGLFF. For the CDR3, the DNA is TGTGCCAGCAGCTTGGATGAAGGAAACACCGGGGGGCTGTTTTTT.

This clonotype was observed many times. This chain connects TRBV5-1 to TRBJ1-1; possible D gene TRBD1, 5 bases. V shed 5 bases and J shed 2 bases, with 13 bases lying between them. This CDR3 comprises 14 residues. Germline V CDR1 and CDR2: SGHRS, YFSETQ. CDR3: CASSDGTHNTEAFF. The CDR3 DNA reads as TGCGCCAGCAGTGACGGGACCCATAACACTGAAGCTTTCTTT.

A few counts support this clonotype. The chain employs TRBV6-2 or TRBV6-3 and TRBJ1-2; tentatively, D is TRBD1 (6 bases). Trimming stripped 6 bases from V and 3 bases from J, with 11 bases between. From germline, CDR1 is MNHEY and CDR2 SVGEGT. The CDR3 is made up of 13 amino acids. In DNA form, the CDR3 reads TGTGCCAGCAGCCGGACAGAATACTATGGCTACACCTTC. Residues: CASSRTEYYGYTF.

There are a few counts of this clonotype. Here the CDR3 reads CASSLAIGGVSDTQYF. DNA of the CDR3: TGTGCCAGCAGCTTAGCGATCGGGGGGGTATCAGATACGCAGTATTTT. The chain recombines TRBV7-2 with TRBJ2-3; 8 nucleotides align to TRBD2. With V trimmed by 0 bases and J by 4 bases, 6 bases remained unmatched. Germline CDR1 SGHTA, CDR2 FQGNSA. This CDR3 comprises 16 residues.

Turning to this clonotype: The junction departs from germline at one end; a sequencing error may be responsible. V usage is TRBV24-1 and J usage is TRBJ2-2; TRBD2 matches 13 bases. CDR3 length equals 18 residues. The germline V gene encodes CDR1 KGHDR and CDR2 SFDVKD. The CDR3 sequence: CATSDLLAGGPGTGDLFF. CDR3 in DNA: TGTGCCACCAGTGATTTACTAGCGGGAGGGCCTGGCACCGGGGATCTGTTTTTT.

The V gene is TRBV4-3, the J gene TRBJ2-7; perhaps TRBD1 as D (5 bases). CDR1 and CDR2 (germline): LGHNA, YSLEER. The CDR3 runs to 13 residues. V lost 1 base, J lost 3 bases, and 7 bases lay in between. The CDR3 region is CASSQGQNYEQYF. For the CDR3, the DNA is TGCGCCAGCAGCCAAGGACAGAACTACGAGCAGTACTTC.

Notes on this clonotype: Since the CDR3 does not end with the conserved phenylalanine or tryptophan, this likely comes from a read error. This rearrangement joins TRBV7-9 to TRBJ2-1, with D tentatively TRBD2 (5 bases). V was cut by 2 bases and J by 7 bases, with 6 bases left in between. The CDR3 spans 12 residues. The germline V gene has CDR1 SEHNR and CDR2 FQNEAQ (reference sequence). In DNA, the CDR3 is TGTGCCAGCAGCTTACGAGGGAATGAGCAGTTCATC. Translated: CASSLRGNEQFI.

The sample holds many counts of this clonotype. The chain employs TRBV30 and TRBJ2-2; D is unclear. The CDR3 runs to 13 residues. CDR1 GTSNPN and CDR2 SVGIG come from the germline V gene (reference sequence). The V end was cut by 0 bases, the J end by 4 bases, with 6 bases between. The CDR3 DNA reads as TGTGCCTGGAGTGTAGGCCCCACCGGGGAGCTGTTTTTT. Translating gives CAWSVGPTGELFF.

The chain employs TRBV7-2 and TRBJ2-1; TRBD2 matches at 11 bases. Per the germline V gene, CDR1 is SGHTA and CDR2 is FQGNSA. V gave up 1 base and J gave up 6 bases; unmatched junction bases: 2. This CDR3 comprises 15 residues. The CDR3: CASSLVSGGANEQFF. The CDR3 nucleotides are TGTGCCAGCAGCTTAGTTAGCGGGGGGGCCAATGAGCAGTTCTTC.

At least ten counts were recorded for this clonotype. The gene calls are TRBV24-1 and TRBJ2-1, with 7 bases lining up with TRBD2. Germline-derived CDR1 and CDR2 are KGHDR and SFDVKD. This CDR3 is 14 amino acids long. The junction had 2 bases not matched to a gene; V was cut back by 1 base and J by 6 bases. CDR3 bases: TGTGCCACCAGTGATTTAGGGGAGGGCAATGAGCAGTTCTTC. It codes for CATSDLGEGNEQFF.

Concerning this clonotype: A much larger clone differs by one base, so this may be a read error. The chain joins TRBV28 to TRBJ2-5; 7 nucleotides align to TRBD1. This CDR3 is built from 15 residues. The germline V gene encodes CDR1 MDHEN and CDR2 SYDVKM. The CDR3 loop is CAGSYPGQHQETQYF. CDR3 nucleotides: TGTGCCGGCAGTTATCCGGGACAGCACCAAGAGACCCAGTACTTC.

This clonotype was recorded once. This may stem from a read error, because a much larger clone lies one nucleotide away. The V gene is TRBV20-1, the J gene TRBJ2-7; 7 bases map to TRBD1. Germline loops: CDR1 DFQATT, CDR2 SNEGSKA (reference sequence). The CDR3 contains 15 residues. CDR3 in DNA: TGCAGTGCTAGAGACGGGACAGCGAGCTCCTACGGGCAGTACTTC. This sequence encodes CSARDGTASSYGQYF.

Details on this clonotype: Possible read error: a much larger clone is one base away. V and J are TRBV23-1 and TRBJ1-4, with D tentatively TRBD1 (6 bases). TRBV23-1 is an ORF for which the function is uncertain. The V end lost 0 bases, the J end lost 6 bases, and 14 bases lay between the germline ends. The CDR3 extends over 16 amino acids. DNA of the CDR3: TGCGCCAGCAGTCAATCGCAGGACAGTCCTCATGAAAAACTGTTTTTT. Amino acid sequence: CASSQSQDSPHEKLFF.

This clonotype has ten or more counts. V usage is TRBV28 and J usage is TRBJ1-1, with D possibly TRBD1 on 5 matching bases. The CDR3 covers 15 residues. V dropped 3 bases and J dropped 2 bases, with 13 bases sitting between them. CDR1 and CDR2 (germline): MDHEN, SYDVKM. The CDR3 sequence is CASSFFGGGNTEAFF. The CDR3 nucleotides are TGTGCCAGCAGTTTTTTCGGGGGAGGCAACACTGAAGCTTTCTTT.

This clonotype was recorded a few times. CDR3 DNA sequence: TGTGCCACTGACAGGGATAACACTGAAGCTTTCTTT. The encoded protein is CATDRDNTEAFF. V is TRBV12-3 or TRBV12-4 and J is TRBJ1-1; 7 bases are shared with TRBD1. Losses at the gene ends were 10 bases for V and 2 bases for J; bases not matched to a gene: 4. The CDR3 contains 12 residues.

DNA for the CDR3: TGTGCCAGCAGCCCTAGACTAGCCCCAGGCTACGAGCAGTACTTC. Amino acid sequence: CASSPRLAPGYEQYF. This chain joins TRBV14 and TRBJ2-7, with 7 bases identical to TRBD2. Trimming at V came to 4 bases and at J to 3 bases, leaving 9 bases not matched to a gene. This CDR3 contains 15 residues. Germline values: CDR1 SGHDN, CDR2 FVKESK.